One sample yielded the 16 T cell receptor beta chains listed below, sequenced in a study of shared T cell receptors in the human thymus. Clones were sequenced by immunoSEQ multiplex PCR, and TCRdb holds only the in-frame ones, with some missing. The table has hundreds of thousands of clones, 80% to 90% seen once. The sample was also linked to a second study, of human thymus T cells.

The sequenced sample was thymocytes. The source of these receptors is a boy in the first two years of life with a congenital heart defect.

CDR3 nucleotide sequence: TGTGCCAGCAGTGAATACAGGGGCACCGGGGAGCTGTTTTTT. This encodes CASSEYRGTGELFF. V is TRBV2 and J is TRBJ2-2, with 7 bases aligning to TRBD1. The CDR3 runs 14 residues. After removal of 2 bases from V and 4 bases from J, the junction contained 1 base not matched to a gene. Germline loops: CDR1 SNHLY, CDR2 FYNNEI.

The chain employs TRBV2 and TRBJ2-7; D is undetermined. From germline, CDR1 is SNHLY and CDR2 FYNNEI. This CDR3 has 14 residues. The ends were cut back, 5 bases at V and 5 bases at J, with 16 bases in the middle. The CDR3 DNA sequence: TGTGCCAGCAGTAGACATCGGCAGTTCGACGAGCAGTACTTC. Translating gives CASSRHRQFDEQYF.

This sequence joins TRBV7-2 and TRBJ1-1; no reliable D call. There are 17 residues in the CDR3. Looked up from germline, CDR1 is SGHTA and CDR2 is FQGNSA. Between the trimmed V and J ends, which lost 7 bases and 7 bases, there was a span of 28 bases. In nucleotides, the CDR3 is TGTGCCAGCATCAAATTACCACTGGGAGGGCCGGTAAATGAAGCTTTCTTT. This codes for CASIKLPLGGPVNEAFF.

The genes are TRBV10-2 and TRBJ2-3, with TRBD2 as a possible D gene (5 bases). V lost 2 bases to trimming and J lost 5 bases, with 20 bases between them. Germline lookup yields CDR1 WSHSY and CDR2 SAAADI. The CDR3 spans 17 residues. This CDR3 reads CASSEPRASDRGDTQYF. CDR3 nucleotide sequence: TGCGCCAGCAGTGAGCCCCGGGCCAGCGATCGGGGAGATACGCAGTATTTT.

This clone was recorded only once. The rearrangement links TRBV7-9 to TRBJ1-1; maybe TRBD1 (5 bases). Deletions cut 3 bases from V and 3 bases from J, with 11 bases between. The CDR3 is made up of 14 amino acids. CDR1 is SEHNR, CDR2 FQNEAQ, per germline (reference sequence). The CDR3 DNA sequence: TGTGCCAGCAGCTTCCCAGGGAAACACACTGAAGCTTTCTTT. Protein product: CASSFPGKHTEAFF.

This clone was seen only a few times. V usage is TRBV27 and J usage is TRBJ2-3; 10 nucleotides align to TRBD2. CDR3 length equals 17 residues. The V gene's germline CDR1 is MNHEY and CDR2 SMNVEV (reference sequence). V gave up 6 bases and J gave up 2 bases; unmatched junction bases: 11. The CDR3 coding sequence is TGTGCCAGCAGATATATAGCGGGGGGCCGGGACACAGATACGCAGTATTTT. This encodes CASRYIAGGRDTDTQYF.

In this sample, this clone turned up a few times. The chain is built from TRBV6-5 and TRBJ2-7, with 7 nucleotides matching TRBD1. This CDR3 spans 14 amino acids. Germline assignment: CDR1 MNHEY and CDR2 SVGAGI. Germline trimming cut 10 bases from V and 5 bases from J; bases unmatched to any gene: 14. The CDR3 DNA is TGTGCCACCTCGAAATCGACAGGGCCCCACGAGCAGTACTTC. This gives the protein CATSKSTGPHEQYF.

The chain employs TRBV28 and TRBJ2-3, with D possibly matching TRBD2 (5 bases). In germline, CDR1 is MDHEN, CDR2 SYDVKM. Trimming took off 3 bases at V and 5 bases at J, with 12 bases between the two ends. The CDR3 is 14 amino acids. The CDR3 here is CASSFRLRLDTQYF. DNA of the CDR3: TGTGCCAGCAGTTTTAGACTACGTCTAGATACGCAGTATTTT. The full variable domain, rest sourced from reference TRBV28 and TRBJ2-3, is DVKVTQSSRYLVKRTGEKVFLECVQDMDHENMFWYRQDPGLGLRLIYFSYDVKMKEKGDIPEGYSVSREKKERFSLILESASTNQTSMYLCASSFRLRLDTQYFGPGTRLTVL.

J is TRBJ2-5 and V is TRBV6-1, with 10 bases matching TRBD2. Trimming removed 1 base from V and 5 bases from J; junction bases left unmatched: 16. Germline CDR1 and CDR2: MNHNS and SASEGT. The length of the CDR3 is 19 residues. The CDR3 loop is CASSEGQSRLAGALETQYF. CDR3 nucleotides: TGTGCCAGCAGTGAAGGTCAGTCCCGGCTAGCGGGAGCGTTGGAGACCCAGTACTTC.

This clone was recorded a few times. The rearrangement joins TRBV4-1 to TRBJ1-5; 8 nucleotides agree with TRBD1. The CDR3 contains 16 residues. CDR1 is MGHRA, CDR2 YSYEKL, per germline. The ends lost 2 bases at V and 7 bases at J; junction bases unmatched: 10. The CDR3 nucleotides are TGCGCCAGCAGCCAAAAGATACTGGGGACAGGACAGCCCCAGCATTTT. Protein: CASSQKILGTGQPQHF.

The chain uses TRBV27 and TRBJ2-5, with 8 bases that match TRBD1. The CDR3 consists of 16 residues. The V and J ends lost 5 bases and 3 bases, in that order; junction bases with no gene match: 11. From germline, CDR1 is MNHEY and CDR2 SMNVEV (reference sequence). CDR3 amino acids: CASSSNRQGTEETQYF. CDR3 coding DNA: TGTGCCAGCAGTAGCAACCGACAGGGGACCGAAGAGACCCAGTACTTC.

The V gene is TRBV6-5, the J gene TRBJ2-7; 8 bases line up with TRBD2. Germline CDR1 MNHEY, CDR2 SVGAGI. The CDR3 sequence is 15 residues long. Trimming took 5 bases from V and 3 from J; bases not matched to a gene: 9. The CDR3 nucleotides are TGTGCCAGCAGTGCCCTAGCGGGTGGGCACTACGAGCAGTACTTC. Protein sequence: CASSALAGGHYEQYF.

This chain joins TRBV27 and TRBJ1-5; 7 nucleotides align to TRBD1. Germline CDR1 reads MNHEY; CDR2 reads SMNVEV (reference sequence). This CDR3 comprises 16 residues. Trimming at V came to 3 bases and at J to 4 bases, leaving 9 bases not matched to a gene. For the CDR3, the DNA is TGTGCCAGCAGTTTGAGGCCGGGACAGCTAAATCAGCCCCAGCATTTT. Translation gives CASSLRPGQLNQPQHF.

This clone showed up just once. This sample also contains other DNA sequences that code for the same CDR3. The chain is built from TRBV6-5 and TRBJ1-2, with TRBD1 matching 9 bases. V shed 0 bases, J shed 6 bases, and the junction held 2 bases outside the gene matches. This CDR3 is built from 14 residues. The V gene's germline CDR1 is MNHEY and CDR2 SVGAGI. The CDR3 bases are TGTGCCAGCAGTTACTCGGGACAGGGAGATGGCTACACCTTC. It codes for CASSYSGQGDGYTF.

The genes are TRBV6-6 and TRBJ2-5; 10 positions agree with TRBD1. CDR3 length: 14 amino acids. The V and J ends lost 4 bases and 6 bases, in that order; junction bases with no gene match: 5. Germline V gene data show CDR1 as MNHNY and CDR2 as SVGAGI (reference sequence). For the CDR3, the DNA is TGTGCCAGCAGTTCGACAGGGGGCGGGAAGACCCAGTACTTC. It translates to CASSSTGGGKTQYF.

The V gene is TRBV28, the J gene TRBJ1-2, with TRBD1 matching 8 bases. CDR1 and CDR2 (germline): MDHEN, SYDVKM. J gave up 6 bases and V 5 bases, and 8 bases lay outside the gene matches. The CDR3 extends over 14 amino acids. CDR3 nucleotide sequence: TGTGCCAGCAGTCCAGGACAGGGTAGTCATGGCTACACCTTC. It yields the protein CASSPGQGSHGYTF.